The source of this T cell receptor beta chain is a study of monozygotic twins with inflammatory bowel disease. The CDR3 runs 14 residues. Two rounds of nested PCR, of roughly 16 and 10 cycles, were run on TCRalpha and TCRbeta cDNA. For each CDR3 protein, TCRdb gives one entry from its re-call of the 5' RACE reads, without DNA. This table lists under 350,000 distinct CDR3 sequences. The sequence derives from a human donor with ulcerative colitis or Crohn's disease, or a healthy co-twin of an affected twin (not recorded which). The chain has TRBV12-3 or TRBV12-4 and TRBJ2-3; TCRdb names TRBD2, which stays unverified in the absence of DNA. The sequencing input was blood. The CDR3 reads CASKLGLTDVTQYF.